What follows are 21 T cell receptor beta chains derived from one specimen sequenced in a study of T cell changes during pregnancy in multiple sclerosis. Repertoires were generated with immunoSEQ multiplex PCR, while TCRdb's copy carries only in-frame clones and drops some. The data contain about 88,000 clones, more than 85% of them seen just once; the ten biggest clones take up over 1.5%. This specimen consisted of peripheral blood, obtained in the first trimester of pregnancy. Receptors originate from a female donor with multiple sclerosis, enrolled in a pregnancy study.

This chain connects TRBV27 to TRBJ1-5; D may be TRBD1 (6 bases). V was pared by 9 bases and J by 5 bases, with 23 bases between. The germline V gene has CDR1 MNHEY and CDR2 SMNVEV (reference sequence). The CDR3 is made up of 16 amino acids. CDR3: CASRRDNEVGDQPQHF. CDR3 DNA sequence: TGTGCCAGTCGCCGGGACAATGAGGTCGGGGATCAGCCCCAGCATTTT.

This chain's CDR3 is CASSPVGQGSYEQYF. The CDR3 DNA is TGTGCCAGCTCACCAGTGGGACAGGGATCCTACGAGCAGTACTTC. The chain uses TRBV18 and TRBJ2-7; 9 positions agree with TRBD1. V was pared by 2 bases and J by 1 base, with 3 bases of the junction left unmatched. This CDR3 is built from 15 residues. CDR1 is KGHSH and CDR2 is LQKENI in the germline V gene.

The chain combines TRBV15 with TRBJ1-1; a possible D gene is TRBD1 (5 bases). Germline V gene lookup returns CDR1 LNHNV and CDR2 YYDKDF (reference sequence). The CDR3 length is 15 residues. Trimming pared 0 bases from V and 4 bases from J, leaving 12 bases between. For the CDR3, the DNA is TGTGCCACCAGCAGAGACTTTTTGGGGGGCACTGAAGCTTTCTTT. It codes for CATSRDFLGGTEAFF.

The chain combines TRBV6-5 with TRBJ2-3; 9 bases match TRBD1. The trim removed 0 bases at V and 4 bases at J, leaving 5 bases unmatched. In germline, CDR1 is MNHEY, CDR2 SVGAGI. The CDR3 has 16 residues. The CDR3 region has the DNA TGTGCCAGCAGTTACTCACCGGGACAGGGCCCAGATACGCAGTATTTT. This encodes CASSYSPGQGPDTQYF.

The chain employs TRBV2 and TRBJ1-4, with D unclear. Germline CDR1 SNHLY, CDR2 FYNNEI. The CDR3 length is 14 residues. Trimming took off 1 base at V and 8 bases at J, with 11 bases between the two ends. The CDR3 sequence is CASSEVYGREKLFF. Written as DNA, the CDR3 is TGTGCCAGCAGTGAAGTTTATGGGAGAGAAAAACTGTTTTTT.

The chain employs TRBV21-1 and TRBJ1-1. TRBV21-1 is designated a pseudogene. This CDR3 has 15 residues. The CDR3 region is CASSNSDGLNTEAFF. Written as DNA, the CDR3 is TGTGCCAGCAGCAATTCAGACGGACTCAACACTGAAGCTTTCTTT.

The chain links TRBV19 to TRBJ2-5, with 7 bases matching TRBD2. Germline lookup yields CDR1 LNHDA and CDR2 SQIVND (reference sequence). The CDR3 totals 15 residues. V gave up 7 bases and J gave up 5 bases; unmatched junction bases: 13. CDR3 bases: TGTGCCAGTACCAGCGGGACTGGCGCTTTCGAGACCCAGTACTTC. It is translated as CASTSGTGAFETQYF.

The chain couples TRBV13 to TRBJ2-3; TRBD1 aligns across 7 bases. The V segment lost 5 bases and the J segment 0 bases; nucleotides outside the gene matches: 8. The V gene's germline CDR1 is PRHDT and CDR2 FYEKMQ (reference sequence). The CDR3 contains 16 residues. The CDR3: CASSGDRDLSTDTQYF. The CDR3 nucleotides read TGTGCCAGCAGCGGCGACAGGGATCTCAGCACAGATACGCAGTATTTT.

J is TRBJ2-7 and V is TRBV27; 8 nucleotides match TRBD1. This CDR3 spans 15 amino acids. Germline CDR1 is MNHEY and CDR2 is SMNVEV (reference sequence). V lost 8 bases, J lost 0 bases, and 9 bases stayed unmatched. CDR3 DNA: TGTGCCAGCGCCTCCCAGGGGGCGAGCTCCTACGAGCAGTACTTC. Its translation: CASASQGASSYEQYF.

J is TRBJ1-1 and V is TRBV18; 12 bases align to TRBD1. CDR3 length: 18 residues. V dropped 2 bases and J dropped 2; count of bases not matched to a gene: 9. Germline V gene sequence: CDR1 KGHSH, CDR2 LQKENI. The CDR3 bases are TGTGCCAGCTCACCAAGTTTCGGGACAGGGGGCTTTAACACTGAAGCTTTCTTT. It translates to CASSPSFGTGGFNTEAFF.

The chain links TRBV5-4 to TRBJ2-3, with D unclear. Germline V gives CDR1 SGHNT, CDR2 YYREEE (reference sequence). V shed 0 bases and J shed 5 bases, with 13 bases lying between them. This CDR3 has 15 residues. CDR3 nucleotide sequence: TGTGCCAGCAGCTTGGCAACCCGCAGGAAAGATACGCAGTATTTT. It is translated as CASSLATRRKDTQYF.

The CDR3 sequence is CASRAGTGRTGELFF. In DNA form, the CDR3 reads TGTGCCAGCAGGGCCGGGACAGGGCGCACCGGGGAGCTGTTTTTT. The chain uses TRBV6-6 and TRBJ2-2, with 9 bases lining up with TRBD1. J was trimmed by 4 bases and V by 6 bases; bases with no gene match: 6. The CDR3 runs to 15 residues. CDR1 and CDR2 from the germline V gene are MNHNY and SVGAGI (reference sequence).

The rearrangement joins TRBV19 to TRBJ1-2; TRBD1 agrees at 8 bases. The CDR3 contains 13 residues. Trimming took 6 bases from V and 5 from J; bases not matched to a gene: 5. Per germline, CDR1 LNHDA and CDR2 SQIVND (reference sequence). CDR3 protein: CASRVTGAYGYTF. CDR3 nucleotides: TGTGCCAGTAGGGTGACAGGGGCGTATGGCTACACCTTC.

This rearrangement joins TRBV5-1 to TRBJ2-1, with 8 bases aligning to TRBD1. With V trimmed by 4 bases and J by 5 bases, 5 bases remained unmatched. Germline V gives CDR1 SGHRS, CDR2 YFSETQ. This CDR3 has 14 amino acids. In nucleotides, the CDR3 is TGCGCCAGCAGCGAGGGACAGGCGAACAATGAGCAGTTCTTC. Its translation: CASSEGQANNEQFF.

V and J are TRBV5-1 and TRBJ2-1; the D is unclear. V was pared by 2 bases and J by 4 bases, with 10 bases between. The CDR3 contains 14 residues. Germline-derived CDR1 and CDR2 are SGHRS and YFSETQ. CDR3 loop: CASSLETKYNEQFF. The CDR3 DNA reads TGCGCCAGCAGCTTAGAAACTAAATACAATGAGCAGTTCTTC.

The sample holds one count of this clone. The V call is TRBV4-1, the J call TRBJ2-2; 9 bases agree with TRBD1. J was trimmed by 6 bases and V by 0 bases; bases with no gene match: 8. The CDR3 totals 17 residues. Germline V gene sequence: CDR1 MGHRA, CDR2 YSYEKL. The DNA of the CDR3 is TGCGCCAGCAGCCAAGAGTCGGGACAGGGTTATGCCGGGGAGCTGTTTTTT. Its translation is CASSQESGQGYAGELFF.

The rearrangement uses TRBV6-1 and TRBJ2-1; a possible D gene is TRBD1 (5 bases). Germline CDR1 is MNHNS and CDR2 is SASEGT. The CDR3 totals 14 residues. V shed 4 bases and J shed 0 bases, with 7 bases lying between them. The CDR3 nucleotides read TGTGCCAGCAGTGTAGACAGCTCCTACAATGAGCAGTTCTTC. The encoded protein is CASSVDSSYNEQFF.

In its sample, this clone was seen once. Different DNA sequences within this sample yield the same CDR3. This chain connects TRBV7-8 to TRBJ2-7; D possibly corresponds to TRBD2 (6 bases). The germline gives CDR1 SGHVS, CDR2 FQNEAQ. V lost 5 bases and J 2 bases, leaving 13 bases between the germline ends. There are 14 residues in the CDR3. CDR3 coding DNA: TGTGCCAGCAGCCCGCGGGACTTGGCCTACGAGCAGTACTTC. The encoded protein is CASSPRDLAYEQYF.

The rearrangement joins TRBV13 to TRBJ2-3; TRBD1 is a possible D gene (5 bases). The CDR3 is 14 amino acids. Germline V gene data show CDR1 as PRHDT and CDR2 as FYEKMQ (reference sequence). V dropped 4 bases and J dropped 2 bases, with 10 bases sitting between them. The CDR3 region has the DNA TGTGCCAGCAGCTCGACAGAGTACACAGATACGCAGTATTTT. This codes for CASSSTEYTDTQYF.

A single count supports this clone. The chain couples TRBV27 to TRBJ1-5; 7 bases match TRBD1. V dropped 5 bases and J dropped 0; count of bases not matched to a gene: 16. Germline values: CDR1 MNHEY, CDR2 SMNVEV (reference sequence). This CDR3 is built from 19 residues. The CDR3 DNA reads as TGTGCCAGCAGTCCACTATCGACAGGGCCGGAGTATAGCAATCAGCCCCAGCATTTT. It yields the protein CASSPLSTGPEYSNQPQHF.

This clone was detected only a few times. The chain recombines TRBV11-3 with TRBJ2-1; possibly TRBD1 for D (5 bases). Per germline, CDR1 SGHNT and CDR2 YENEEA. Trimming left V 1 base short and J 10 bases short, with 11 bases between. The CDR3 is 13 residues long. CDR3 residues: CASSLVQGREQFF. CDR3 DNA: TGTGCCAGCAGCTTAGTCCAGGGTCGGGAGCAGTTCTTC.